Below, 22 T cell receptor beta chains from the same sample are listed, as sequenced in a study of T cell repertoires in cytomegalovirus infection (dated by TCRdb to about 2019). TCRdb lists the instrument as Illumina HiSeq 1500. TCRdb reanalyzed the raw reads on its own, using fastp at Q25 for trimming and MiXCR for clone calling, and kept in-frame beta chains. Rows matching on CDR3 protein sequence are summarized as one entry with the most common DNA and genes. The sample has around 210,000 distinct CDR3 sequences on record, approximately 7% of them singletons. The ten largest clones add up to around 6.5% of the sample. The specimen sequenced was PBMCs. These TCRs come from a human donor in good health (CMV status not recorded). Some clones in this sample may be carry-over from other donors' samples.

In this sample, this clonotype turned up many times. The DNA for the CDR3 is TGTGCCAGCAGCCCGTTTGACGAGCAGTACTTC. It is translated as CASSPFDEQYF. The chain combines TRBV7-9 with TRBJ2-7; D is unresolved. This CDR3 region has 11 residues. In germline, CDR1 is SEHNR, CDR2 FQNEAQ (reference sequence). V shed 5 bases and J shed 5 bases, with 7 bases lying between them.

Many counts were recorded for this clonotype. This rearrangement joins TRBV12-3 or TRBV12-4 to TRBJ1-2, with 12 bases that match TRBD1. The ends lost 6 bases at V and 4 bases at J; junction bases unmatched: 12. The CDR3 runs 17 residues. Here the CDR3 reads CASRPAGTGGAGYGYTF. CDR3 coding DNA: TGTGCCAGCAGACCCGCCGGGACAGGGGGCGCCGGCTATGGCTACACCTTC.

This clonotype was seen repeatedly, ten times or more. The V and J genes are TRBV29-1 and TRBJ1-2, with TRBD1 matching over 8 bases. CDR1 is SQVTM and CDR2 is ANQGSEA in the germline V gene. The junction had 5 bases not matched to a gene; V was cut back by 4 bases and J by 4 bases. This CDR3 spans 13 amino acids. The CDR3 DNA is TGCAGCGTTGCCCAGGGGGCGTCCTATGGCTACACCTTC. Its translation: CSVAQGASYGYTF.

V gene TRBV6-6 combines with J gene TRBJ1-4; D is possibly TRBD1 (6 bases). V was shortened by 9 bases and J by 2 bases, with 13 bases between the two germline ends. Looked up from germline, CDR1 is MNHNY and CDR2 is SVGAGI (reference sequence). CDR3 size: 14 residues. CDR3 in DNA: TGTGCCAGTGCTTCAGGGGCTACTAATGAAAAACTGTTTTTT. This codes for CASASGATNEKLFF.

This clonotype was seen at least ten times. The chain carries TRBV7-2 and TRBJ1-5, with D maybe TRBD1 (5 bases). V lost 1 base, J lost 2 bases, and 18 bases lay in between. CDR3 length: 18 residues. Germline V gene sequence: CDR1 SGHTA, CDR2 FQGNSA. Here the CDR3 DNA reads TGTGCCAGCAGCTTAGTTTCGGGGGTAAGAGGGGGCAATCAGCCCCAGCATTTT. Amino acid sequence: CASSLVSGVRGGNQPQHF.

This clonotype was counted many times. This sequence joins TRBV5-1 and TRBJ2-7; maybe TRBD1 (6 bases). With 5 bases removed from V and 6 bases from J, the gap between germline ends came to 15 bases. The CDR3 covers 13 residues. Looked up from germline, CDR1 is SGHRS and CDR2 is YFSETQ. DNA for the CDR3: TGCGCCAGCAGGTACAACAGGGAAGCCGAGCAGTACTTC. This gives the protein CASRYNREAEQYF. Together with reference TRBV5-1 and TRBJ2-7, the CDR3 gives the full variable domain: KAGVTQTPRYLIKTRGQQVTLSCSPISGHRSVSWYQQTPGQGLQFLFEYFSETQRNKGNFPGRFSGRQFSNSRSEMNVSTLELGDSALYLCASRYNREAEQYFGPGTRLTVT.

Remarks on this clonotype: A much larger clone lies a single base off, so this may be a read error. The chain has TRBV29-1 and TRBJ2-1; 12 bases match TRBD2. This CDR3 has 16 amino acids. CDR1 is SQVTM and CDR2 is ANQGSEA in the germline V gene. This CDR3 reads CSAKRTSGDTYHEQFF. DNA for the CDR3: TGCAGCGCCAAACGGACTAGCGGGGATACCTACCATGAGCAGTTCTTC.

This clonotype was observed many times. This CDR3 is CASSPHGFNTEAFF. CDR3 nucleotides: TGTGCCAGCAGTCCTCATGGGTTTAACACTGAAGCTTTCTTT. The chain combines TRBV25-1 with TRBJ1-1; no firm D call. V dropped 5 bases and J dropped 2 bases, with 12 bases sitting between them. Germline loops: CDR1 MGHDK, CDR2 SYGVNS. CDR3 length equals 14 residues.

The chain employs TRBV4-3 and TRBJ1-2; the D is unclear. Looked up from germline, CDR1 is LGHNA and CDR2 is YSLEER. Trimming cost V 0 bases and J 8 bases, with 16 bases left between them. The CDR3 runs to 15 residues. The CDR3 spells CASSQDSPPGGGYTF. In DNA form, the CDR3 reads TGCGCCAGCAGCCAAGATAGCCCTCCCGGTGGCGGCTACACCTTC.

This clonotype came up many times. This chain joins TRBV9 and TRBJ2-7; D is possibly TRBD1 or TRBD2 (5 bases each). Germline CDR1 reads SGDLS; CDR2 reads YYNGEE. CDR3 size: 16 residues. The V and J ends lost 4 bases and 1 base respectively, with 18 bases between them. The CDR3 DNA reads TGTGCCAGCAGCCCCCCGCCCCGGGACGGATCCTACGAGCAGTACTTC. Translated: CASSPPPRDGSYEQYF.

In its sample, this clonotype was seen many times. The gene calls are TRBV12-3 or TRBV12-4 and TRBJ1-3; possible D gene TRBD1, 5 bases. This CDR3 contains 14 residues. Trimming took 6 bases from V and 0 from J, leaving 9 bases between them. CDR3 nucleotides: TGTGCCAGCAGCCCTGACAGCTCTGGAAACACCATATATTTT. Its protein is CASSPDSSGNTIYF.

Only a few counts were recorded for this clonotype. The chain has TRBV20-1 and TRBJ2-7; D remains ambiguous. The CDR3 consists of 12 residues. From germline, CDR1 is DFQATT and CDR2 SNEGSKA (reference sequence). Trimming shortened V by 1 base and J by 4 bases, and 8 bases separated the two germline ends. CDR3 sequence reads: CSARGGPYEQYF. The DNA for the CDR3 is TGCAGTGCTAGAGGCGGACCATACGAGCAGTACTTC.

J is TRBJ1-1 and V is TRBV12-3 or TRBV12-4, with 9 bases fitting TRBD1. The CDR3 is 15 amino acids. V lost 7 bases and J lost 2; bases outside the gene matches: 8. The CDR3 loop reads CASKRTGASNTEAFF. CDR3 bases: TGTGCCAGCAAACGGACAGGGGCCTCCAACACTGAAGCTTTCTTT.

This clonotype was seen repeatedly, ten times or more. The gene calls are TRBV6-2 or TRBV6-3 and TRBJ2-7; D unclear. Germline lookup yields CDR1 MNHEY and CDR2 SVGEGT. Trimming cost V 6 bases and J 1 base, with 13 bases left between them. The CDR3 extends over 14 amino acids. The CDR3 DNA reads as TGTGCCAGCAGCTCCCCCCGGCAGTCCTACGAGCAGTACTTC. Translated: CASSSPRQSYEQYF.

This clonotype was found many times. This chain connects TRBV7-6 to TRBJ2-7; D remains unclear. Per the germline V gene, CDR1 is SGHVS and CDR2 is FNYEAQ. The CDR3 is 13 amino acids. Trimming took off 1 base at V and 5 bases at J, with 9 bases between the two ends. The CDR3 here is CASSLGNQDEQYF. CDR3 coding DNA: TGTGCCAGCAGCTTAGGGAACCAGGACGAGCAGTACTTC.

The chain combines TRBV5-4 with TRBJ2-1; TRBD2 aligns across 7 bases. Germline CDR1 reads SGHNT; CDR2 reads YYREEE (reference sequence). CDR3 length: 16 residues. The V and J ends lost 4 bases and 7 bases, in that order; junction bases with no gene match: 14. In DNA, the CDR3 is TGTGCCAGCAGCCAGATAACGGGCGGGGGAGGGAATGAGCAGTTCTTC. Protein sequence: CASSQITGGGGNEQFF. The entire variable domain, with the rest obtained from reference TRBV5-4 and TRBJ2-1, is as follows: ETGVTQSPTHLIKTRGQQVTLRCSSQSGHNTVSWYQQALGQGPQFIFQYYREEENGRGNFPPRFSGLQFPNYSSELNVNALELDDSALYLCASSQITGGGGNEQFFGPGTRLTVL.

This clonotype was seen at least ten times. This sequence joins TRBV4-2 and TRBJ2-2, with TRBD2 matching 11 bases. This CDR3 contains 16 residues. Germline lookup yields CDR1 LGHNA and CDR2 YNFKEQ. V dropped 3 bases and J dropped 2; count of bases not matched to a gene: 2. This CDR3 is CASSHRLAGNTGELFF. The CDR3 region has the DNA TGTGCCAGCAGCCACCGACTAGCGGGAAACACCGGGGAGCTGTTTTTT.

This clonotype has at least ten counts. The CDR3 loop reads CASSLRTASQETQYF. CDR3 nucleotide sequence: TGTGCCAGCAGCCTCCGGACAGCCTCTCAAGAGACCCAGTACTTC. V is TRBV7-2 and J is TRBJ2-5, with D possibly TRBD1 on 6 matching bases. Trimming left V 5 bases short and J 2 bases short, with 15 bases between. This CDR3 is built from 15 residues. Germline V lookup: CDR1 SGHTA, CDR2 FQGNSA.

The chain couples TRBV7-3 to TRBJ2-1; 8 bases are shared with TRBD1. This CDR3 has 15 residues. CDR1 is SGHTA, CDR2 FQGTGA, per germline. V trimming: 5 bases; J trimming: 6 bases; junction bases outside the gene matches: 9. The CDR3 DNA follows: TGTGCCAGCAGCCCCCTGACAGGGGAGCTCAATGAGCAGTTCTTC. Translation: CASSPLTGELNEQFF.

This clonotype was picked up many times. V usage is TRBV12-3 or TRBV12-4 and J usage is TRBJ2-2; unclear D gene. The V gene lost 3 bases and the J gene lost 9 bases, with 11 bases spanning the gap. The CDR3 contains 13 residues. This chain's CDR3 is CASSLAPGRELFF. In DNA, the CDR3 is TGTGCCAGCAGTTTGGCCCCAGGACGGGAGCTGTTTTTT.

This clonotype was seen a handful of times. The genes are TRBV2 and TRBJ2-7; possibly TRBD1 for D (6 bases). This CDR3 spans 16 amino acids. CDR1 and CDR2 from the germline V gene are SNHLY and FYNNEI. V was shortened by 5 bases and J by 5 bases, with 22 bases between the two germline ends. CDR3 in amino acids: CASSSLWDTQSNEQYF. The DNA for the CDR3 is TGTGCCAGCAGTTCTCTGTGGGACACACAGTCCAACGAGCAGTACTTC.

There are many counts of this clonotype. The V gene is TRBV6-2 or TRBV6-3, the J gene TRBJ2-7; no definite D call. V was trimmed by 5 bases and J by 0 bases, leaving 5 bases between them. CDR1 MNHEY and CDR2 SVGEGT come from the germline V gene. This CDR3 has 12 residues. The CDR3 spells CASSPHSYEQYF. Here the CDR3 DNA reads TGTGCCAGCAGTCCCCACTCCTACGAGCAGTACTTC.